Listed below are T cell receptor beta chains from one sample, sequenced in a study of vaccination and CD4 T cells after COVID-19. Each CDR3 protein gets one entry after TCRdb re-called the PCR reads with MiXCR. The sample records approximately 17,000 distinct CDR3 sequences, about half being singletons. What these receptors recognize is not known. Sequencing was carried out using CD4+ T cells from blood, cultured in vitro. These receptors came from a human donor who had recovered from COVID-19. Each CDR3 is given with its conserved first and last residue. D genes are given only for firm matches. Clone size is not always given. Where it is, it says once, few, many or a class for expanded clones.

D gene	J gene	clone size	V gene	CDR3 DNA	CDR3 protein
TRBD1	TRBJ2-1	.	TRBV24-1	TGTGCCACCAGTGAGTCCGGGACAGGGGACTACAATGAGCAGTTCTTC	CATSESGTGDYNEQFF
.	TRBJ1-1	few	TRBV20-1	TGCAGTGCTAGAGCGGGACACGCGAACACTGAAGCTTTCTTT	CSARAGHANTEAFF
.	TRBJ1-5	medium-sized	TRBV6-1	TGTGCCAGCAGGCCTGGGGGAAGCAATCAGCCCCAGCATTTT	CASRPGGSNQPQHF
.	TRBJ1-1	.	TRBV5-1	TGCGCCTCGCGACCTACAGGGATTGATGAAGCTTTCTTT	CASRPTGIDEAFF
.	TRBJ1-1	.	TRBV5-1	TGCGCCAGCAGCTCCCAGCTCCCTAACACTGAAGCTTTCTTT	CASSSQLPNTEAFF
.	TRBJ1-6	few	TRBV30	TGTGCCTGGAGTGTACTGGCTAATTCACCCCTCCACTTT	CAWSVLANSPLHF
TRBD1	TRBJ1-2	.	TRBV18	TGTGCCAGCTCAGATGAACAGGGGGGCTATGGCTACACCTTC	CASSDEQGGYGYTF
.	TRBJ1-5	few	TRBV5-8	TGTGCCAGCAGCAACGGACAGTATAGCAATCAGCCCCAGCATTTT	CASSNGQYSNQPQHF
TRBD1	TRBJ2-3	few	TRBV10-3	TGTGCCATCAGCGAAGGGACAGGGGGCGCAGATACGCAGTATTTT	CAISEGTGGADTQYF
TRBD1	TRBJ1-1	.	TRBV11-2	TGTGCCAGCAGCTTAGTGCAGGGGGCTAACACTGTAGCTTTCTTT	CASSLVQGANTVAFF
TRBD1	TRBJ1-1	few	TRBV6-5	TGTGCCAGCAGTTACCCTACCGGGACAGGGCAATGGTCTGAAGCTTTCTTT	CASSYPTGTGQWSEAFF
TRBD2	TRBJ2-7	.	TRBV27	TGTGCCAGCAGTACAATATTCCCGGGACTAGCGGGCTACGAGCAGTACTTC	CASSTIFPGLAGYEQYF
.	TRBJ2-7	.	TRBV7-2	TGTGCCAGCACCTCGGGGACGCGGAGCTCCTACGAGCAGTACTTC	CASTSGTRSSYEQYF
.	TRBJ2-2	.	TRBV5-4	TGTGCCAGCAGCTTGGGGCTAGCAGAGACCGGGGAGCTGTTTTTT	CASSLGLAETGELFF
TRBD2	TRBJ2-5	few	TRBV27	TGTGCCAGCAGTCCCCTTCTAGCGGGAGTGGGCCAGACCCAGTACTTC	CASSPLLAGVGQTQYF
.	TRBJ2-4	.	TRBV6-2/TRBV6-3	TGTGCCAGCAGTTATTGGAGTGCCAAAAACATTCAGTACTTC	CASSYWSAKNIQYF
.	TRBJ1-3	once	TRBV5-4	TGTGCCAGCAGCTTCCAGGGCTCTGGAAACACCATATATTTT	CASSFQGSGNTIYF
.	TRBJ1-2	.	TRBV7-2	TGTGCCAGCAGGTGGGGGGACTATGGCTACACCTTC	CASRWGDYGYTF
.	TRBJ2-1	.	TRBV11-2	TGTGCCAGCAGCTTAGTCTCTGGGCTACCAGGGAGTGAGCAGTTCTTC	CASSLVSGLPGSEQFF
.	TRBJ1-6	.	TRBV27	TGTGCCAGCAGCCCAATCTGGGGACATTCACCCCTCCACTTT	CASSPIWGHSPLHF
.	TRBJ1-5	few	TRBV15	TGTGCCACCAGCAGAGACGAACCAACAGGGAATAGCAATCAGCCCCAGCATTTT	CATSRDEPTGNSNQPQHF
.	TRBJ1-5	.	TRBV12-3/TRBV12-4	TGTGCCAGCAGTTTAGGACAGTACAAGCCCCAGCATTTT	CASSLGQYKPQHF
.	TRBJ1-1	few	TRBV21-1	TGTGCCAGGGGACTCAAGGGCGCTGAAGCTTTCTTT	CARGLKGAEAFF
TRBD2	TRBJ2-3	.	TRBV28	TGTGCCAGCAGTTCCAGCGGGGGCACAGATACGCAGTATTTT	CASSSSGGTDTQYF
.	TRBJ1-2	few	TRBV27	TGTGCCAGCAGTTTACGAGGATACACTAACTATGGCTACACCTTC	CASSLRGYTNYGYTF
.	TRBJ1-2	.	TRBV5-4	TGTGCCAGCAGCTTGGCTTATAGGTTTTATGGCTACACCTTC	CASSLAYRFYGYTF
.	TRBJ2-7	.	TRBV6-1	TGTGCCAGCAGCCATTACCCCCAAGGGAGACAGGAAACCTACGAGCAGTACTTC	CASSHYPQGRQETYEQYF
.	TRBJ1-2	.	TRBV4-3	TGCGCCAGCAGCCAAGTCCCGTTAAGGGGCTACACCTTC	CASSQVPLRGYTF
.	TRBJ2-1	.	TRBV20-1	TGCAGTGCTTTTCTAGCGCTACTAGGGGTGAATGAGCAGTTCTTC	CSAFLALLGVNEQFF
.	TRBJ2-3	large	TRBV6-1	TGTGCCAGCAGTATCCTCGGAGAGGGGGATACGCAGTATTTT	CASSILGEGDTQYF
.	TRBJ1-3	.	TRBV10-3	TGTGCCATCACTCGGGCAAACTCTGGAAACACCATATATTTT	CAITRANSGNTIYF
TRBD1	TRBJ1-2	.	TRBV7-9	TGTGCCAGCAGCCCTCAGGGGGCAGGTGGCTACACCTTC	CASSPQGAGGYTF
.	TRBJ1-5	.	TRBV12-3/TRBV12-4	TGTGCCAGCAGCTTACAGGGAATGCGGCCCCAGCATTTT	CASSLQGMRPQHF
TRBD1	TRBJ2-7	few	TRBV27	TGTGCCAGCAGTCCCGGGACAGGGGGTCACGAGCAGTACTTC	CASSPGTGGHEQYF
TRBD1	TRBJ1-5	few	TRBV7-9	TGTGCCAGCACCCAGGGGGGCCAGCCCCAGCATTTT	CASTQGGQPQHF
.	TRBJ1-2	.	TRBV30	TGTGCTTACCTTCGACAGTCTCCTTACTATGGCTACACCTTC	CAYLRQSPYYGYTF
.	TRBJ2-5	.	TRBV20-1	TGCAGTGCTAGAGTCACTCCCGGGACAGGTGGACGGGGGGCTGAGGGGGAGACCCAGTACTTC	CSARVTPGTGGRGAEGETQYF
.	TRBJ1-2	.	TRBV9	TGTGCCAGCAGCCCCTATCGGGCTGAGTTAAACTATGGCTACACCTTC	CASSPYRAELNYGYTF
.	TRBJ1-3	.	TRBV20-1	TGCAGTGCTAGGGAAGGGATTGCTATTCTAAGCTCTGGAAACACCATATATTTT	CSAREGIAILSSGNTIYF
.	TRBJ2-7	few	TRBV6-2/TRBV6-3	TGTGCCAGCAGTTATGATAAGGGCGAGCAGTACTTC	CASSYDKGEQYF
.	TRBJ2-2	.	TRBV7-2	TGTGCCAGCAGAATTCAACAGGGGAACACCGGGGAGCTGTTTTTT	CASRIQQGNTGELFF
TRBD1	TRBJ1-1	.	TRBV5-1	TGCGCCAGCAGCTCTACAGGGGGCAGTATGGACCCTGAAGCTTTCTTT	CASSSTGGSMDPEAFF
.	TRBJ1-2	.	TRBV19	TGTGCCAGTAGTGGGACATACTATGGCTACACCTTC	CASSGTYYGYTF
.	TRBJ1-5	.	TRBV20-1	TGCAGTGCGGGGAAACAGGGTGACAATCAGCCCCAGCATTTT	CSAGKQGDNQPQHF
.	TRBJ2-3	.	TRBV2	TGTGCCAGCAGTGTTGGTGGGCTCGGGAGTGTCACAGATACGCAGTATTTT	CASSVGGLGSVTDTQYF
.	TRBJ1-6	.	TRBV10-1	TGCGCCAGCAGTGAGGGGAGCTCCTATAATTCACCCCTCCACTTT	CASSEGSSYNSPLHF
.	TRBJ1-1	few	TRBV10-2	TGCGCCAGCAGTGAGGCAGTCACTGAAGCTTTCTTT	CASSEAVTEAFF
.	TRBJ1-5	.	TRBV12-3/TRBV12-4	TGTGCCAGCAGTCGCGGGGGGTTTAGCAATCAGCCCCAGCATTTT	CASSRGGFSNQPQHF
.	TRBJ1-2	.	TRBV12-3/TRBV12-4	TGTGCCAGCAGTCCTCAGTACTATGGCTACACCTTC	CASSPQYYGYTF
.	TRBJ1-4	.	TRBV24-1	TGTGCCACCAGTGATCAGGACCATGAAAAACTGTTTTTT	CATSDQDHEKLFF
.	TRBJ1-1	few	TRBV30	TGTGCCTGGAGTAGGGGGAGGAAGACTGAAGCTTTCTTT	CAWSRGRKTEAFF
.	TRBJ1-5	.	TRBV19	TGTGCCAGTACAAACCGAAATCAGCCCCAGCATTTT	CASTNRNQPQHF
.	TRBJ2-1	.	TRBV7-9	TGTGCCAGCAGCCCCGACCTTGAGCAGTTCTTC	CASSPDLEQFF
.	TRBJ1-3	few	TRBV11-2	TGTGCCAGCAGCTTGGGAGGGTCTGGAAACACCATATATTTT	CASSLGGSGNTIYF
.	TRBJ2-5	.	TRBV30	TGTGCCTGGAGTAACGGGGAGACCCAGTACTTC	CAWSNGETQYF
.	TRBJ2-7	.	TRBV11-2	TGTGCCAGCAGCTTAGAATGGGGGCCGGGCGTCTACGAGCAGTACTTC	CASSLEWGPGVYEQYF